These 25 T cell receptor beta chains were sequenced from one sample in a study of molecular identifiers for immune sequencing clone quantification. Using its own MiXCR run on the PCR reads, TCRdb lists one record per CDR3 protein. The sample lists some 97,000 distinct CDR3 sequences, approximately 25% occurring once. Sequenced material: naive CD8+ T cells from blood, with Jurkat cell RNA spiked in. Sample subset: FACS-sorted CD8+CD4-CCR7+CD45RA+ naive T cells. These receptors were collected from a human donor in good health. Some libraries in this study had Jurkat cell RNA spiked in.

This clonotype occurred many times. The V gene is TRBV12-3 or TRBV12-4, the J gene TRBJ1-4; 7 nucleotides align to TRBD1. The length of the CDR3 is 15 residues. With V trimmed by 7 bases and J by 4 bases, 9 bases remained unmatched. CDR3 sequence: CASTLGGQINEKLFF. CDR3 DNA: TGTGCCAGCACCCTTGGGGGACAGATTAATGAAAAACTGTTTTTT.

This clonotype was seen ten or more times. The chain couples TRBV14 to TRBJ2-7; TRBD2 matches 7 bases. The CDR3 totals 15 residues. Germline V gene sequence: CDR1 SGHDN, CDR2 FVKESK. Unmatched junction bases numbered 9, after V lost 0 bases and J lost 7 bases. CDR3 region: CASSQDMLADGEQYF. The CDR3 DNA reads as TGTGCCAGCAGCCAAGATATGCTAGCGGATGGGGAGCAGTACTTC.

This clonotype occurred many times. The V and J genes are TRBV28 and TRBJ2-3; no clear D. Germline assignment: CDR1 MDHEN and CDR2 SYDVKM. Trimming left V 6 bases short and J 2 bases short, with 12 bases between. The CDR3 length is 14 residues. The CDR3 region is CASRSVESTDTQYF. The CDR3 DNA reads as TGTGCCAGCAGGTCGGTGGAGTCCACAGATACGCAGTATTTT.

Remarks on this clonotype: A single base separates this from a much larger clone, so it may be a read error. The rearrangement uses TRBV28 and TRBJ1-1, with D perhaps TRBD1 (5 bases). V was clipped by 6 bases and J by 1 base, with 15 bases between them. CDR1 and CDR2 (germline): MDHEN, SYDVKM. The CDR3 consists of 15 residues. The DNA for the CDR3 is TGTGCCAGCAGATGGGACGGGGGGTCGAACACTGAAGCTTTCTTT. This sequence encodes CASRWDGGSNTEAFF.

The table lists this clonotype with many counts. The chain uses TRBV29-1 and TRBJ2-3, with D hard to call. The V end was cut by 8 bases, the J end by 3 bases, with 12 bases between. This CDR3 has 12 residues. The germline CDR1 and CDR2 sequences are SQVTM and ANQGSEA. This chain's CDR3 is CSYLILTDTQYF. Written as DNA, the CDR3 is TGCAGCTACCTCATTTTAACAGATACGCAGTATTTT.

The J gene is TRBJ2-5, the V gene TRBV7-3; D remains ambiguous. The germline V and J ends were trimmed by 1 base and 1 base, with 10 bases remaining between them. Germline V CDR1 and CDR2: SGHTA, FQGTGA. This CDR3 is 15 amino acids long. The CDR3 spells CASSLMAATQETQYF. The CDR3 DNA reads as TGTGCCAGCAGCTTAATGGCGGCCACCCAAGAGACCCAGTACTTC.

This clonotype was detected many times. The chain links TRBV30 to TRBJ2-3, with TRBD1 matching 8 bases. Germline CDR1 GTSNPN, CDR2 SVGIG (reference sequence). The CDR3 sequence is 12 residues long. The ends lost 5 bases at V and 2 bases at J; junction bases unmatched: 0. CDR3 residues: CAWQGATDTQYF. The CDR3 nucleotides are TGTGCCTGGCAGGGGGCCACAGATACGCAGTATTTT.

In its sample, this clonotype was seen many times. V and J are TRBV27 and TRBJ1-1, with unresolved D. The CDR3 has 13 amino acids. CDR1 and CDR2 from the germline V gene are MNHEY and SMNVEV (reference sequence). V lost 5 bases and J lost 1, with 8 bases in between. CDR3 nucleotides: TGTGCCAGCAGTATTGACCCGAACACTGAAGCTTTCTTT. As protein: CASSIDPNTEAFF.

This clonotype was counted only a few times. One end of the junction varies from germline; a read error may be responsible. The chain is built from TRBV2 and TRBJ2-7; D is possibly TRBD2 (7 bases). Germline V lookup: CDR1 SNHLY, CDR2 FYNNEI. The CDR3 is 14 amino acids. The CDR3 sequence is CARSKGGGAYEQYF. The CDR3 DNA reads TGTGCCCGCAGCAAAGGGGGGGGGGCCTACGAGCAGTACTTC.

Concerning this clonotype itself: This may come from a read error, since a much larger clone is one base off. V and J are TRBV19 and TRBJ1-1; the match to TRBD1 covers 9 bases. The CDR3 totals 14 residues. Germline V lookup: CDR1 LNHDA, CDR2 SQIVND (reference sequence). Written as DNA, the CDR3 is TGTGCCAGTACCGCCGGGACAGGGCACACTGAAGCTTCCTTT. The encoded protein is CASTAGTGHTEASF.

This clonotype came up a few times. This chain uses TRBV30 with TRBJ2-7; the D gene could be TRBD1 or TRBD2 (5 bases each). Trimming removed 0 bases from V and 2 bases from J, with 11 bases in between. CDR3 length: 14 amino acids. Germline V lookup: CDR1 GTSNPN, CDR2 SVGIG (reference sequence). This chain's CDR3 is CAWSVHPGPYEQYF. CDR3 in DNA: TGTGCCTGGAGTGTACATCCGGGGCCCTACGAGCAGTACTTC.

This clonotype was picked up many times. CDR3 protein: CSARGDRGFYEQYF. CDR3 nucleotides: TGCAGTGCTAGGGGAGACAGGGGGTTTTACGAGCAGTACTTC. V gene TRBV20-1 combines with J gene TRBJ2-7, with TRBD1 identical over 9 bases. V lost 3 bases and J lost 4; bases outside the gene matches: 7. Germline CDR1 DFQATT, CDR2 SNEGSKA (reference sequence). This CDR3 contains 14 residues.

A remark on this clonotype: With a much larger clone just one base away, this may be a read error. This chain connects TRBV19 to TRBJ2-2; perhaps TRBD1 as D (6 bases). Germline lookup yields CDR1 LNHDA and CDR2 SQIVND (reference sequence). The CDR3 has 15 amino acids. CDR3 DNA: TGTGCCAGTAGTAAGACAAACAGGGACACCGGGGAGATGTTTTTT. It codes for CASSKTNRDTGEMFF. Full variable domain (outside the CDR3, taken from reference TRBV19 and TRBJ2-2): DGGITQSPKYLFRKEGQNVTLSCEQNLNHDAMYWYRQDPGQGLRLIYYSQIVNDFQKGDIAEGYSVSREKKESFPLTVTSAQKNPTAFYLCASSKTNRDTGEMFFGEGSRLTVL.

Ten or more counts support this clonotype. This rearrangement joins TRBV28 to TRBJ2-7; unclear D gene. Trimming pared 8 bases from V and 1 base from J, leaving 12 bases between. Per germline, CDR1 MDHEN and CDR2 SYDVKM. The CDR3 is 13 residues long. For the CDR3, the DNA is TGTGCCAGCGGCTACAGATCTTCCTACGAGCAGTACTTC. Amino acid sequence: CASGYRSSYEQYF.

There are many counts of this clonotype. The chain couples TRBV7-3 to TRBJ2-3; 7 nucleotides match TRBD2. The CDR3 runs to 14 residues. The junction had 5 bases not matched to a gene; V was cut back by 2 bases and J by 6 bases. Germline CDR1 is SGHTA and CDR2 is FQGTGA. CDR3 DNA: TGTGCCAGCAGCTTATGGGCGGGAGACGATACGCAGTATTTT. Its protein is CASSLWAGDDTQYF.

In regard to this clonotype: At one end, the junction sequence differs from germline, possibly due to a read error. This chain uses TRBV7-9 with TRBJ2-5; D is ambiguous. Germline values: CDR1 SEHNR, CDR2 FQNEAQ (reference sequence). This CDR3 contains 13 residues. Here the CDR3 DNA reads TGTGCCAGCAGCCTGGCTCCCCAAGAGATCCAGTACTTC. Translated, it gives CASSLAPQEIQYF. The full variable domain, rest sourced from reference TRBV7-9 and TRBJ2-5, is DTGVSQNPRHKITKRGQNVTFRCDPISEHNRLYWYRQTLGQGPEFLTYFQNEAQLEKSRLLSDRFSAERPKGSFSTLEIQRTEQGDSAMYLCASSLAPQEIQYFGPGTRLLVL.

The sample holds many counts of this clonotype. The CDR3 is CASSQDRDAWTDTQYF. CDR3 DNA: TGCGCCAGCAGCCAAGATAGAGACGCCTGGACAGATACGCAGTATTTT. This rearrangement joins TRBV4-1 to TRBJ2-3, with unresolved D. The CDR3 has 16 residues. V lost 0 bases, J lost 3 bases, and 13 bases lay in between. Germline values: CDR1 MGHRA, CDR2 YSYEKL.

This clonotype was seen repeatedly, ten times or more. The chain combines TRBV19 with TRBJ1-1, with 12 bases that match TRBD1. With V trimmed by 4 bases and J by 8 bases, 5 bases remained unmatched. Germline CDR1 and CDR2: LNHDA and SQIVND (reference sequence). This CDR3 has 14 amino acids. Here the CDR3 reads CASSRDRGPDEAFF. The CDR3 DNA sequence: TGTGCCAGTAGTAGGGACAGGGGGCCCGACGAAGCTTTCTTT.

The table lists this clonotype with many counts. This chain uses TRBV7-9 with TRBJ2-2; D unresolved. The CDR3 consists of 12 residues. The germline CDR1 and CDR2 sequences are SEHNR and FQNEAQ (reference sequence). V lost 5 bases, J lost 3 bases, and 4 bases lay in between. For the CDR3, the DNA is TGTGCCAGCAGCCCACACACCGGGGAGCTGTTTTTT. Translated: CASSPHTGELFF.

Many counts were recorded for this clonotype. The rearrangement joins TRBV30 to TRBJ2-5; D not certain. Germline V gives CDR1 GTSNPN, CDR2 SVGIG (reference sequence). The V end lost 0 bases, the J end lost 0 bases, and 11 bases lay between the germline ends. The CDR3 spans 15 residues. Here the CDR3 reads CAWSVHMRYQETQYF. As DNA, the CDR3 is TGTGCCTGGAGTGTACATATGAGGTACCAAGAGACCCAGTACTTC. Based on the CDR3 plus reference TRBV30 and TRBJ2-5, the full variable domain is SQTIHQWPATLVQPVGSPLSLECTVEGTSNPNLYWYRQAAGRGLQLLFYSVGIGQISSEVPQNLSASRPQDRQFILSSKKLLLSDSGFYLCAWSVHMRYQETQYFGPGTRLLVL.

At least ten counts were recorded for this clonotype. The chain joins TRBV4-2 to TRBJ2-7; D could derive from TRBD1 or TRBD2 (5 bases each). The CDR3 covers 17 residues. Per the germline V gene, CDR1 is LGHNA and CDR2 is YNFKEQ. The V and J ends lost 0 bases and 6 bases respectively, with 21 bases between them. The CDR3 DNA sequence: TGTGCCAGCAGCCAAGATCGTCCCCCGGACGGGACCTCCGAGCAGTACTTC. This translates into CASSQDRPPDGTSEQYF.

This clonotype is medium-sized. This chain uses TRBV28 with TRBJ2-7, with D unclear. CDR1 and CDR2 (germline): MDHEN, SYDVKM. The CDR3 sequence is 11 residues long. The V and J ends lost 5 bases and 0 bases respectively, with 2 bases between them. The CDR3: CASSTSYEQYF. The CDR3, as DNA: TGTGCCAGCAGTACCTCCTACGAGCAGTACTTC.

The CDR3 loop reads CASSLRGSSYNEQFF. The CDR3 DNA reads TGTGCCAGCAGCTTAAGGGGGAGCTCCTACAATGAGCAGTTCTTC. The V call is TRBV7-9, the J call TRBJ2-1; possible D gene TRBD1, 6 bases. The CDR3 extends over 15 amino acids. The germline gives CDR1 SEHNR, CDR2 FQNEAQ (reference sequence). The V end lost 2 bases, the J end lost 0 bases, and 8 bases lay between the germline ends.

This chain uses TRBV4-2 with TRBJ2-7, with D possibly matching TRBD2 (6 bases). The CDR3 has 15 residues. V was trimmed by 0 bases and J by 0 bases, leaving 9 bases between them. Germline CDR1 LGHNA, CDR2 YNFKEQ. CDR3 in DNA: TGTGCCAGCAGCCAAGAGCGGGGATACTCCTACGAGCAGTACTTC. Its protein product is CASSQERGYSYEQYF.

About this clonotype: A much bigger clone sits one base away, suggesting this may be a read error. The CDR3 protein is CASSLEGGGEQYF. The CDR3 DNA reads TGCGCCAGCAGCTTGGAGGGGGGGGGCGAGCAGTACTTC. The chain is built from TRBV5-1 and TRBJ2-7, with D tentatively TRBD2 (7 bases). Trimming removed 0 bases from V and 6 bases from J, with 10 bases in between. The CDR3 is 13 amino acids. Germline values: CDR1 SGHRS, CDR2 YFSETQ.